Each of the 22 T cell receptor beta chains below was sequenced from the same sample in a study of T-cell memory formation after mild COVID-19. One entry per CDR3 protein, called by TCRdb with MiXCR from the 5' RACE reads. The repertoire holds just over 60,000 distinct CDR3 sequences, with about a tenth as singletons. Sequencing was performed on PBMCs or a T cell subset sorted from them (not recorded which). The receptors here all came from a man between 18 and 35 years old who had mild COVID-19 (a few samples of this study predate the infection). Cell type and time point are not known.

This clonotype was seen repeatedly, ten times or more. The chain combines TRBV4-1 with TRBJ2-7; D is uncertain. This CDR3 has 11 residues. Trimming shortened V by 3 bases and J by 3 bases, and 3 bases separated the two germline ends. The germline CDR1 and CDR2 sequences are MGHRA and YSYEKL. CDR3 loop: CASSQNYEQYF. CDR3 bases: TGCGCCAGCAGCCAGAACTACGAGCAGTACTTC.

Notes on this clonotype: Relative to the germline gene, one junction end is altered; a read error may explain this. The chain has TRBV15 and TRBJ1-2; 8 nucleotides agree with TRBD1. In germline, CDR1 is LNHNV, CDR2 YYDKDF (reference sequence). CDR3 size: 13 residues. This CDR3 reads CATSRDRGAGYTF. DNA for the CDR3: TGTGCCACCAGCCGAGACAGGGGCGCCGGCTACACCTTC.

V gene TRBV7-8 combines with J gene TRBJ2-2; maybe TRBD2 (7 bases). Germline V gene sequence: CDR1 SGHVS, CDR2 FQNEAQ. Trimming removed 1 base at V and 7 bases at J, with 13 bases between. The CDR3 extends over 15 amino acids. CDR3 in amino acids: CASSLGGGAGGELFF. The CDR3 DNA sequence: TGTGCCAGCAGCTTAGGTGGGGGGGCCGGCGGGGAGCTGTTTTTT.

This clonotype was seen a handful of times. The chain combines TRBV5-1 with TRBJ1-1; the D is unclear. The V gene's germline CDR1 is SGHRS and CDR2 YFSETQ. This CDR3 is built from 14 residues. V shed 4 bases and J shed 1 base, with 11 bases lying between them. This CDR3 is CASSNERSNTEAFF. The CDR3 DNA is TGCGCCAGCAGCAACGAAAGATCGAACACTGAAGCTTTCTTT.

This sequence joins TRBV7-2 and TRBJ2-1, with D unresolved. CDR1 is SGHTA, CDR2 FQGNSA, per germline. V shed 4 bases and J shed 6 bases, with 10 bases lying between them. The CDR3 is 13 residues long. The CDR3 here is CASSSPGPNEQFF. In nucleotides, the CDR3 is TGTGCCAGCAGCTCCCCGGGTCCCAATGAGCAGTTCTTC.

This clonotype was recorded many times. This chain links TRBV5-5 with TRBJ2-7; D possibly corresponds to TRBD1 (6 bases). From germline, CDR1 is SGHKS and CDR2 YYEKEE (reference sequence). V shed 3 bases and J shed 1 base, with 20 bases lying between them. The CDR3 runs to 17 residues. The CDR3 loop reads CASSYGPTGQFSYEQYF. The CDR3, as DNA: TGTGCCAGCAGCTACGGACCGACAGGACAATTTTCCTACGAGCAGTACTTC. The full variable domain, rest sourced from reference TRBV5-5 and TRBJ2-7, is DAGVTQSPTHLIKTRGQQVTLRCSPISGHKSVSWYQQVLGQGPQFIFQYYEKEERGRGNFPDRFSARQFPNYSSELNVNALLLGDSALYLCASSYGPTGQFSYEQYFGPGTRLTVT.

This clonotype appeared once. This sequence may be a read error, since a much larger clone differs from it by one base. This chain uses TRBV18 with TRBJ2-1; 7 bases fit TRBD1. This CDR3 comprises 13 residues. Per germline, CDR1 KGHSH and CDR2 LQKENI. Germline trimming cut 3 bases from V and 6 bases from J; bases unmatched to any gene: 2. The CDR3 bases are TGTGCCAGCTCACCCAGACAGGGCAATGAGCAGTTCTTC. This gives the protein CASSPRQGNEQFF.

The chain couples TRBV4-2 to TRBJ2-7, with 9 bases identical to TRBD2. J lost 0 bases, V lost 0 bases, and 9 bases had no gene match. The CDR3 contains 18 residues. Germline CDR1 is LGHNA and CDR2 is YNFKEQ. CDR3 nucleotide sequence: TGTGCCAGCAGCCAAGATCTCACGACTAGCGGTGTCTCCTACGAGCAGTACTTC. It translates to CASSQDLTTSGVSYEQYF.

This clonotype came up a few times. This chain uses TRBV20-1 with TRBJ1-5, with D unclear. The germline V gene has CDR1 DFQATT and CDR2 SNEGSKA (reference sequence). Trimming shortened V by 2 bases and J by 4 bases, and 9 bases separated the two germline ends. CDR3 length equals 13 residues. CDR3 sequence: CSARKESNQPQHF. The DNA for the CDR3 is TGCAGTGCTAGAAAGGAGTCAAATCAGCCCCAGCATTTT.

There are many counts of this clonotype. The chain joins TRBV3-1 to TRBJ2-2, with D possibly being TRBD1 (6 bases). Germline lookup yields CDR1 LGHDT and CDR2 YNNKEL (reference sequence). V was pared by 3 bases and J by 0 bases, with 11 bases between. This CDR3 comprises 16 residues. CDR3: CASSQNTGTNTGELFF. The CDR3 DNA reads as TGTGCCAGCAGCCAGAATACAGGGACGAACACCGGGGAGCTGTTTTTT.

This clonotype was observed a few times. The V and J genes are TRBV20-1 and TRBJ2-3; D not resolved. CDR1 DFQATT and CDR2 SNEGSKA come from the germline V gene (reference sequence). The CDR3 is 15 residues long. V lost 3 bases and J 4 bases, leaving 17 bases between the germline ends. CDR3 bases: TGCAGTGCTAGTGGGCGCCCCCCCCTTGCAGATACGCAGTATTTT. Protein: CSASGRPPLADTQYF.

The gene calls are TRBV5-1 and TRBJ2-6; TRBD1 matches at 9 bases. This CDR3 has 17 amino acids. V dropped 9 bases and J dropped 0; count of bases not matched to a gene: 10. The germline V gene has CDR1 SGHRS and CDR2 YFSETQ. The CDR3 reads CANQDRGPFSGANVLTF. CDR3 coding DNA: TGCGCCAACCAGGACAGGGGCCCTTTCTCTGGGGCCAACGTCCTGACTTTC.

This clonotype has ten or more counts. V gene TRBV11-2 combines with J gene TRBJ2-2; D is tentatively TRBD1 or TRBD2 (5 bases each). This CDR3 is built from 16 residues. V gave up 4 bases and J gave up 0 bases, with 12 bases separating them. Looked up from germline, CDR1 is SGHAT and CDR2 is FQNNGV. The CDR3 region has the DNA TGTGCCAGCAGCTCCATCGGGACGGCGAACACCGGGGAGCTGTTTTTT. It encodes CASSSIGTANTGELFF. Variable domain in full (rest from reference TRBV11-2 and TRBJ2-2): EAGVAQSPRYKIIEKRQSVAFWCNPISGHATLYWYQQILGQGPKLLIQFQNNGVVDDSQLPKDRFSAERLKGVDSTLKIQPAKLEDSAVYLCASSSIGTANTGELFFGEGSRLTVL.

The J gene is TRBJ2-5, the V gene TRBV5-4, with D perhaps TRBD2 (6 bases). V lost 5 bases, J lost 4 bases, and 21 bases lay in between. The CDR3 covers 16 residues. Germline V gene sequence: CDR1 SGHNT, CDR2 YYREEE (reference sequence). For the CDR3, the DNA is TGTGCCAGCAGGGAGAGGTCTACTAGCCCCCCAGAGACCCAGTACTTC. This translates into CASRERSTSPPETQYF.

A few counts support this clonotype. The V gene is TRBV29-1, the J gene TRBJ1-5; D not certain. V was pared by 4 bases and J by 5 bases, with 12 bases between. The CDR3 covers 13 residues. In germline, CDR1 is SQVTM, CDR2 ANQGSEA. This CDR3 is CSVGGLEHQPQHF. CDR3 nucleotide sequence: TGCAGCGTTGGAGGGCTGGAGCATCAGCCCCAGCATTTT.

Worth noting for this clonotype: Its ends do not fully match the called genes, so a read error is possible. The chain recombines TRBV3-1 with TRBJ1-6; 7 bases map to TRBD1. The CDR3 consists of 14 residues. CDR1 is LGHDT, CDR2 YNNKEL, per germline (reference sequence). As DNA, the CDR3 is TGTGCCAGCAGCCTAGGGACAGTAGGTTCCCCGCTACTATTT. Residues: CASSLGTVGSPLLF. Based on the CDR3 plus reference TRBV3-1 and TRBJ1-6, the full variable domain is DTAVSQTPKYLVTQMGNDKSIKCEQNLGHDTMYWYKQDSKKFLKIMFSYNNKELIINETVPNRFSPKSPDKAHLNLHINSLELGDSAVYFCASSLGTVGSPLLFGNGTRLTVT.

The gene calls are TRBV7-2 and TRBJ1-6; 8 bases align to TRBD1. The V segment lost 1 base and the J segment 13 bases; nucleotides outside the gene matches: 12. Per germline, CDR1 SGHTA and CDR2 FQGNSA. The CDR3 has 16 residues. CDR3 coding DNA: TGTGCCAGCAGCTTAGGCGACAGGGGTCCTCCCGGCCCCCTCCACTTT. Amino acid sequence: CASSLGDRGPPGPLHF.

Many counts were recorded for this clonotype. The chain combines TRBV5-1 with TRBJ1-3, with TRBD1 as a possible D gene (5 bases). CDR1 is SGHRS and CDR2 is YFSETQ in the germline V gene. V was shortened by 1 base and J by 7 bases, with 12 bases between the two germline ends. The CDR3 covers 14 residues. This CDR3 is CASSLYGDGNTIYF. CDR3 bases: TGCGCCAGCAGCTTGTACGGGGACGGCAACACCATATATTTT.

The rearrangement links TRBV11-2 to TRBJ1-1, with TRBD1 identical over 9 bases. The CDR3 is made up of 18 amino acids. Germline V gene lookup returns CDR1 SGHAT and CDR2 FQNNGV. V gave up 5 bases and J gave up 0 bases; unmatched junction bases: 13. The CDR3 loop reads CASSEKTGTGKMNTEAFF. CDR3 DNA sequence: TGTGCCAGCAGCGAGAAAACCGGGACAGGGAAAATGAACACTGAAGCTTTCTTT.

V and J are TRBV9 and TRBJ2-2; D might be TRBD2 (6 bases). The CDR3 totals 14 residues. Per the germline V gene, CDR1 is SGDLS and CDR2 is YYNGEE. Trimming pared 2 bases from V and 2 bases from J, leaving 7 bases between. The CDR3 loop is CASSVGGNTGELFF. CDR3 in DNA: TGTGCCAGCAGCGTCGGGGGAAACACCGGGGAGCTGTTTTTT.

This clonotype was picked up many times. The chain joins TRBV7-2 to TRBJ1-5; 10 nucleotides match TRBD1. CDR1 is SGHTA, CDR2 FQGNSA, per germline. The J segment lost 2 bases and the V segment lost 6 bases, leaving 1 base of the junction unmatched. The CDR3 consists of 14 residues. The CDR3 reads CASRTGGGNQPQHF. CDR3 DNA: TGTGCCAGCAGGACAGGGGGCGGCAATCAGCCCCAGCATTTT.

This clonotype turned up a few times. The chain links TRBV5-4 to TRBJ2-2; D unclear. V shed 1 base and J shed 7 bases, with 5 bases lying between them. The CDR3 has 12 residues. In germline, CDR1 is SGHNT, CDR2 YYREEE (reference sequence). The CDR3 loop is CASSLWGGELFF. In nucleotides, the CDR3 is TGTGCCAGCAGCTTGTGGGGCGGGGAGCTGTTTTTT. The full variable domain, rest sourced from reference TRBV5-4 and TRBJ2-2, is ETGVTQSPTHLIKTRGQQVTLRCSSQSGHNTVSWYQQALGQGPQFIFQYYREEENGRGNFPPRFSGLQFPNYSSELNVNALELDDSALYLCASSLWGGELFFGEGSRLTVL.